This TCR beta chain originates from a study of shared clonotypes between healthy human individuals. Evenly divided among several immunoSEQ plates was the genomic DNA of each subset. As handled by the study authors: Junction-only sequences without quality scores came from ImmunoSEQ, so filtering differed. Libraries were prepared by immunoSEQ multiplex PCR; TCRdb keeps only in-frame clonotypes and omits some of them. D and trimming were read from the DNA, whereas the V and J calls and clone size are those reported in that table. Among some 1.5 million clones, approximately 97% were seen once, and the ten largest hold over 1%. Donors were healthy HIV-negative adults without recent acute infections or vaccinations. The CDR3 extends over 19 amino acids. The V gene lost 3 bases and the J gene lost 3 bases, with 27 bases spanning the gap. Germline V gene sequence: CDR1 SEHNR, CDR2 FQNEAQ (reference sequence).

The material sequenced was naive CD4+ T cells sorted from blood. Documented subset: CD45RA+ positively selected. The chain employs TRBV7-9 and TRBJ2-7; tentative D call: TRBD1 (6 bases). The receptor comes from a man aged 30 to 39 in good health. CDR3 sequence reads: CASSFRFPRQAVIGYEQYF. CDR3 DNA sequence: TGTGCCAGCAGCTTTCGTTTTCCCCGACAGGCCGTAATAGGCTACGAGCAGTACTTC.